This T cell receptor beta chain was sequenced in a study of shared clonotypes between healthy human individuals. Assay: immunoSEQ multiplex PCR; the TCRdb copy retains only in-frame clones and omits some. The sample contains some 2,000,000 clones, roughly 96% of which appear only once. This CDR3 region has 12 residues. Between the trimmed V and J ends, which lost 4 bases and 10 bases, there was a span of 12 bases. Germline V gene sequence: CDR1 SGHTS, CDR2 YDEGEE. The sequenced sample was naive CD4+ T cells sorted from blood. Subset defined: CD45RA+ positively selected. The rearrangement joins TRBV5-8 to TRBJ2-1; D ambiguous. This TCR came from a man aged 18 to 30 in good health. The CDR3 loop reads CASSTQATEQFF. As DNA, the CDR3 is TGTGCCAGCAGCACCCAGGCGACCGAGCAGTTCTTC.